A single sample is the source of the 6 T cell receptor beta chains below, sequenced in a study of blood T cell repertoires in COVID-19. The table came from immunoSEQ multiplex PCR; TCRdb's copy has only in-frame clones and leaves some out. This table has 250,000 to 350,000 clones, about nine tenths appearing once. Input material: peripheral blood. Every receptor here comes from a woman aged 40 to 50 who had recovered from COVID-19.

V and J are TRBV2 and TRBJ2-4; no clear D gene. The V end lost 6 bases, the J end lost 5 bases, and 14 bases lay between the germline ends. The CDR3 covers 14 residues. Germline values: CDR1 SNHLY, CDR2 FYNNEI. The CDR3 loop is CASRREERENIQYF. CDR3 sequence (DNA): TGTGCCAGCAGGCGAGAGGAGCGAGAAAACATTCAGTACTTC.

The CDR3 nucleotides read TGTGCCAGCTTTCCAAGGACTAGCCCGAACACCGGGGAGCTGTTTTTT. Residues: CASFPRTSPNTGELFF. The chain recombines TRBV27 with TRBJ2-2; the match to TRBD2 covers 8 bases. CDR3 size: 16 residues. Per the germline V gene, CDR1 is MNHEY and CDR2 is SMNVEV (reference sequence). V shed 8 bases and J 0 bases; nucleotides not matched to a gene: 8.

The CDR3 loop is CASSPQAGGVYEQYF. For the CDR3, the DNA is TGCGCCAGCAGCCCCCAAGCGGGAGGGGTCTACGAGCAGTACTTC. The chain joins TRBV4-1 to TRBJ2-7; TRBD2 aligns across 10 bases. CDR1 MGHRA and CDR2 YSYEKL come from the germline V gene. V gave up 4 bases and J gave up 3 bases; unmatched junction bases: 6. This CDR3 region has 15 residues.

The chain has TRBV5-1 and TRBJ2-1, with a weak D call TRBD2 (6 bases). V was shortened by 0 bases and J by 3 bases, with 10 bases between the two germline ends. From germline, CDR1 is SGHRS and CDR2 YFSETQ. The CDR3 length is 15 residues. CDR3 residues: CASSLAGGFYNEQFF. The DNA for the CDR3 is TGCGCCAGCAGCTTGGCTGGGGGGTTCTACAATGAGCAGTTCTTC.

The rearrangement joins TRBV2 to TRBJ1-1, with a possible D match to TRBD1 (6 bases). Trimming stripped 5 bases from V and 2 bases from J, with 15 bases between. The CDR3 has 15 amino acids. Germline loops: CDR1 SNHLY, CDR2 FYNNEI. This chain's CDR3 is CASSTLGTTNTEAFF. CDR3 nucleotides: TGTGCCAGCAGTACCCTGGGGACAACTAACACTGAAGCTTTCTTT. The full variable domain, completed using reference TRBV2 and TRBJ1-1, is EPEVTQTPSHQVTQMGQEVILRCVPISNHLYFYWYRQILGQKVEFLVSFYNNEISEKSEIFDDQFSVERPDGSNFTLKIRSTKLEDSAMYFCASSTLGTTNTEAFFGQGTRLTVV.

This clone is a singleton in its sample. The chain carries TRBV10-3 and TRBJ2-1; TRBD2 might be the D (6 bases). This CDR3 has 19 amino acids. The germline V and J ends were trimmed by 3 bases and 8 bases, with 29 bases remaining between them. Germline V gene data show CDR1 as ENHRY and CDR2 as SYGVKD. DNA for the CDR3: TGTGCCATCAGTGAAAACCGGGACTCATTATTCCTACCATGGGATGAGCAGTTCTTC. Translated, it gives CAISENRDSLFLPWDEQFF.